The 21 T cell receptor beta chains presented below share a single source sample, sequenced in a study of T cells in Graves' hyperthyroidism and ophthalmopathy. The source material, RNA transcripts, was used to amplify TCR beta CDR3 regions. The TCR CDR3 first-round RT-PCR relied on the HTBI primer set. TCRdb analysed the multiplex PCR reads with MiXCR anew, one entry per CDR3 protein. The sample includes fewer than 600,000 distinct CDR3 sequences, around an eighth of them seen just once. The specimen was blood. Receptors originate from a woman younger than 30 with Graves' hyperthyroidism.

This clonotype occurred many times. This sequence joins TRBV3-1 and TRBJ2-1; D unresolved. Germline-derived CDR1 and CDR2 are LGHDT and YNNKEL (reference sequence). V dropped 0 bases and J dropped 10 bases, with 10 bases sitting between them. This CDR3 has 13 amino acids. CDR3 protein: CASSQDVWQEQFF. Written as DNA, the CDR3 is TGTGCCAGCAGCCAAGATGTCTGGCAAGAGCAGTTCTTC.

This clonotype was counted many times. The CDR3 loop is CATSDPQAGENYGYTF. In DNA form, the CDR3 reads TGTGCCACCAGTGATCCCCAGGCAGGGGAGAACTATGGCTACACCTTC. This sequence joins TRBV24-1 and TRBJ1-2, with D possibly TRBD1 on 6 matching bases. Trimming removed 3 bases at V and 2 bases at J, with 15 bases between. The V gene's germline CDR1 is KGHDR and CDR2 SFDVKD. This CDR3 has 16 amino acids.

This clonotype was detected a few times. The chain recombines TRBV5-1 with TRBJ1-1, with D unclear. CDR3 size: 13 residues. Germline V lookup: CDR1 SGHRS, CDR2 YFSETQ. V was trimmed by 0 bases and J by 4 bases, leaving 7 bases between them. The CDR3 nucleotides are TGCGCCAGCAGCTTGGCCGTCAGCACTGAAGCTTTCTTT. Encoded protein: CASSLAVSTEAFF.

This chain links TRBV20-1 with TRBJ1-1; D call uncertain. The V end was cut by 1 base, the J end by 6 bases, with 12 bases between. Germline CDR1 and CDR2: DFQATT and SNEGSKA (reference sequence). The CDR3 covers 13 residues. The DNA for the CDR3 is TGCAGTGCTAGAGCCCGCGGATTTGCTGAAGCTTTCTTT. As protein: CSARARGFAEAFF.

This clonotype was counted ten times or more. V usage is TRBV7-2 and J usage is TRBJ2-5; the match to TRBD2 covers 9 bases. Trimming at V came to 3 bases and at J to 0 bases, leaving 2 bases not matched to a gene. Germline V lookup: CDR1 SGHTA, CDR2 FQGNSA. This CDR3 region has 15 residues. CDR3 sequence reads: CASSFLAGYQETQYF. CDR3 nucleotides: TGTGCCAGCAGCTTTCTAGCGGGATACCAAGAGACCCAGTACTTC.

CDR3 protein: CASSYGGLQTEAFF. The CDR3 region has the DNA TGTGCCAGCAGTTATGGTGGATTACAAACTGAAGCTTTCTTT. The chain combines TRBV27 with TRBJ1-1; D uncertain. The CDR3 totals 14 residues. Looked up from germline, CDR1 is MNHEY and CDR2 is SMNVEV (reference sequence). V shed 4 bases and J shed 5 bases, with 14 bases lying between them.

This clonotype was observed many times. This sequence joins TRBV2 and TRBJ1-6; TRBD1 might be the D (6 bases). Germline V CDR1 and CDR2: SNHLY, FYNNEI. The CDR3 has 15 amino acids. The V end lost 3 bases, the J end lost 6 bases, and 12 bases lay between the germline ends. CDR3 protein: CASSDTQGLNSPLHF. CDR3 DNA sequence: TGTGCCAGCAGTGATACACAGGGCCTTAATTCACCCCTCCACTTT.

This clonotype has at least ten counts. The chain employs TRBV28 and TRBJ2-3, with 7 positions matching TRBD1. J gave up 2 bases and V 5 bases, and 7 bases lay outside the gene matches. The CDR3 is made up of 15 amino acids. The germline V gene has CDR1 MDHEN and CDR2 SYDVKM. CDR3 DNA: TGTGCCAGCAGTCCAGGACAGGAATACACAGATACGCAGTATTTT. Its translation is CASSPGQEYTDTQYF.

The sample holds many counts of this clonotype. V usage is TRBV7-9 and J usage is TRBJ2-1; D is undetermined. Trimming left V 0 bases short and J 10 bases short, with 13 bases between. In germline, CDR1 is SEHNR, CDR2 FQNEAQ (reference sequence). This CDR3 is built from 14 residues. CDR3 nucleotides: TGTGCCAGCAGCTTAGCTAGTCCGGGTGCAGAGCAGTTCTTC. Translating gives CASSLASPGAEQFF.

The chain recombines TRBV12-3 or TRBV12-4 with TRBJ1-2; possibly TRBD1 for D (6 bases). Trimming took off 6 bases at V and 2 bases at J, with 22 bases between the two ends. The CDR3 length is 17 residues. This chain's CDR3 is CASRRYLWGRENYGYTF. DNA for the CDR3: TGTGCCAGCAGAAGGTACCTATGGGGGCGGGAGAACTATGGCTACACCTTC.

V gene TRBV6-2 or TRBV6-3 combines with J gene TRBJ2-7; D possibly uses TRBD1 or TRBD2 (5 bases each). The CDR3 has 15 amino acids. Trimming shortened V by 0 bases and J by 9 bases, and 18 bases separated the two germline ends. Germline V gene sequence: CDR1 MNHEY, CDR2 SVGEGT. CDR3 bases: TGTGCCAGCAGTTACTCCCTGGGGGATGGGATGGGGCAGTACTTC. It encodes CASSYSLGDGMGQYF.

This chain links TRBV6-1 with TRBJ1-1; D not resolved. Trimming took off 8 bases at V and 7 bases at J, with 11 bases between the two ends. The CDR3 extends over 11 amino acids. Germline V CDR1 and CDR2: MNHNS, SASEGT. The CDR3 reads CASRTGIEAFF. In DNA form, the CDR3 reads TGTGCCAGCCGAACGGGGATTGAAGCTTTCTTT.

This clonotype appeared many times. The chain is built from TRBV18 and TRBJ2-3; no reliable D call. The CDR3 is 14 amino acids. Between the trimmed V and J ends, which lost 7 bases and 0 bases, there was a span of 11 bases. The germline V gene has CDR1 KGHSH and CDR2 LQKENI. The CDR3 is CASCPASSTDTQYF. The CDR3 DNA follows: TGTGCCAGCTGCCCCGCGTCTAGCACAGATACGCAGTATTTT. Based on the CDR3 plus reference TRBV18 and TRBJ2-3, the full variable domain is NAGVMQNPRHLVRRRGQEARLRCSPMKGHSHVYWYRQLPEEGLKFMVYLQKENIIDESGMPKERFSAEFPKEGPSILRIQQVVRGDSAAYFCASCPASSTDTQYFGPGTRLTVL.

This clonotype has a count of ten or more. V and J are TRBV6-2 or TRBV6-3 and TRBJ2-1; 14 bases are a match to TRBD2. CDR3 size: 17 residues. V was pared by 6 bases and J by 7 bases, with 11 bases of the junction left unmatched. CDR1 is MNHEY and CDR2 is SVGEGT in the germline V gene. The CDR3 is CASSSGGLAGVVNEQFF. The CDR3 bases are TGTGCCAGCAGCTCAGGGGGACTAGCGGGAGTTGTGAATGAGCAGTTCTTC.

This clonotype was detected a few times. The chain couples TRBV11-3 to TRBJ2-1; D might be TRBD2 (7 bases). Germline-derived CDR1 and CDR2 are SGHNT and YENEEA. Deletions cut 5 bases from V and 6 bases from J, with 17 bases between. There are 15 residues in the CDR3. CDR3 sequence: CASSPRGQGRNEQFF. DNA of the CDR3: TGTGCCAGCAGCCCGCGGGGGCAGGGCCGCAATGAGCAGTTCTTC.

This clonotype was observed many times. The rearrangement joins TRBV10-3 to TRBJ2-5; 8 bases map to TRBD1. Germline trimming cut 8 bases from V and 3 bases from J; bases unmatched to any gene: 11. This CDR3 has 15 amino acids. The germline CDR1 and CDR2 sequences are ENHRY and SYGVKD. CDR3 sequence (DNA): TGTGCCATCGCCCGACAGGGGTCGGGAAAAGAGACCCAGTACTTC. This translates into CAIARQGSGKETQYF.

This clonotype was recorded at least ten times. The chain combines TRBV6-2 or TRBV6-3 with TRBJ1-1; TRBD1 agrees at 9 bases. The germline CDR1 and CDR2 sequences are MNHEY and SVGEGT. CDR3 size: 16 residues. The J segment lost 1 base and the V segment lost 4 bases, leaving 7 bases of the junction unmatched. The CDR3 nucleotides read TGTGCCAGCAGTTGGGACAGGGCGAGGGGGAACACTGAAGCTTTCTTT. Amino acid sequence: CASSWDRARGNTEAFF.

Ten or more counts support this clonotype. This chain uses TRBV28 with TRBJ1-2, with 11 bases that match TRBD1. The CDR3 runs to 14 residues. The J segment lost 8 bases and the V segment lost 0 bases, leaving 2 bases of the junction unmatched. Germline CDR1 reads MDHEN; CDR2 reads SYDVKM. The CDR3 region has the DNA TGTGCCAGCAGTTTATGGGACAGGGGGCTGGGCTACACCTTC. This gives the protein CASSLWDRGLGYTF.

This clonotype appeared many times. The rearrangement uses TRBV11-3 and TRBJ1-6; D is undetermined. CDR3 length: 16 residues. Germline loops: CDR1 SGHNT, CDR2 YENEEA. The ends were cut back, 7 bases at V and 10 bases at J, with 23 bases in the middle. The CDR3 sequence is CASTSLGSSSNSPLHF. DNA of the CDR3: TGTGCCAGCACCTCACTCGGGAGCAGCTCAAACTCACCCCTCCACTTT. The full variable domain, completed using reference TRBV11-3 and TRBJ1-6, is EAGVVQSPRYKIIEKKQPVAFWCNPISGHNTLYWYLQNLGQGPELLIRYENEEAVDDSQLPKDRFSAERLKGVDSTLKIQPAELGDSAVYLCASTSLGSSSNSPLHFGNGTRLTVT.

This clonotype appeared a few times. As DNA, the CDR3 is TGTGCCAGCAGTTACTCCAGTCTGGCGGAATTCTATGGCTACACCTTC. It yields the protein CASSYSSLAEFYGYTF. The J gene is TRBJ1-2, the V gene TRBV6-5; D is unclear. This CDR3 comprises 16 residues. Germline V gene data show CDR1 as MNHEY and CDR2 as SVGAGI. V was clipped by 0 bases and J by 4 bases, with 15 bases between them.

This clonotype has only a few counts. The V call is TRBV27, the J call TRBJ1-5; D uncertain. CDR3 length: 14 residues. V dropped 4 bases and J dropped 7 bases, with 14 bases sitting between them. The germline V gene encodes CDR1 MNHEY and CDR2 SMNVEV (reference sequence). CDR3 in DNA: TGTGCCAGCAGTTACCAAAAGGCGATACAGCCCCAGCATTTT. Translating gives CASSYQKAIQPQHF.